Listed here are 16 T cell receptor beta chains from one sample, sequenced in a study of T cell repertoires in aging, cancer and after chemotherapy. Rearranged V-D-J TRB sequences were amplified with a mixed TRB-A/B primer pool. Using its own MiXCR run on the multiplex PCR reads, TCRdb lists one record per CDR3 protein. The sample lists under 6,500 distinct CDR3 sequences; approximately 40% were seen once. Amplification of TCR beta used genomic DNA extracted from peripheral blood. The specimen was blood. The receptors were sampled from a human donor in good health.

This chain uses TRBV30 with TRBJ1-6; D unclear. The CDR3 consists of 15 residues. In germline, CDR1 is GTSNPN, CDR2 SVGIG (reference sequence). Trimming shortened V by 4 bases and J by 0 bases, and 10 bases separated the two germline ends. The CDR3 coding sequence is TGTGCCTGGAAAATCAAGAGCTCCTATAATTCACCCCTCCACTTT. Translating it yields CAWKIKSSYNSPLHF.

This clonotype appeared once. This chain links TRBV30 with TRBJ1-1; D is undetermined. Deletions cut 2 bases from V and 6 bases from J, with 13 bases between. The germline gives CDR1 GTSNPN, CDR2 SVGIG (reference sequence). The CDR3 is 13 residues long. In DNA form, the CDR3 reads TGTGCCTGGAGTTCGTGGGTCAACGCTGAAGCTTTCTTT. It encodes CAWSSWVNAEAFF.

The V call is TRBV19, the J call TRBJ2-6, with TRBD1 matching 8 bases. This CDR3 is built from 17 residues. V shed 6 bases, J shed 0 bases, and the junction held 7 bases outside the gene matches. Germline V lookup: CDR1 LNHDA, CDR2 SQIVND (reference sequence). CDR3 in amino acids: CASRPTGGNSGANVLTF. CDR3 nucleotides: TGTGCCAGTAGACCTACAGGGGGTAACTCTGGGGCCAACGTCCTGACTTTC.

This clonotype showed up just a few times. This chain uses TRBV6-5 with TRBJ1-6; D ambiguous. Germline V lookup: CDR1 MNHEY, CDR2 SVGAGI. This CDR3 is built from 15 residues. V lost 5 bases and J lost 10, with 18 bases in between. CDR3 loop: CASSVEATRWSPLHF. DNA for the CDR3: TGTGCCAGCAGTGTTGAAGCTACCCGATGGTCACCCCTCCACTTT.

The sample holds a few counts of this clonotype. V and J are TRBV19 and TRBJ1-2; maybe TRBD1 (5 bases). Germline V lookup: CDR1 LNHDA, CDR2 SQIVND (reference sequence). The V end lost 7 bases, the J end lost 7 bases, and 16 bases lay between the germline ends. CDR3 length: 13 residues. The CDR3 bases are TGTGCCAGTATCAAGAGCGGGGGACTTGGCTACACCTTC. Its translation is CASIKSGGLGYTF.

The V gene is TRBV4-3, the J gene TRBJ1-5, with D possibly TRBD1 on 6 matching bases. This CDR3 is built from 15 residues. Germline CDR1 reads LGHNA; CDR2 reads YSLEER. Trimming pared 3 bases from V and 6 bases from J, leaving 15 bases between. In DNA, the CDR3 is TGCGCCAGCAGCCAGGCTCACAGGGTGGGTCAGCCCCAGCATTTT. As protein: CASSQAHRVGQPQHF.

The table lists this clonotype with a few counts. The chain has TRBV19 and TRBJ1-5, with D unresolved. The CDR3 covers 15 residues. Germline V gene data show CDR1 as LNHDA and CDR2 as SQIVND (reference sequence). Trimming stripped 4 bases from V and 3 bases from J, with 13 bases between. The CDR3 DNA is TGTGCCAGTAGTACCAGAAAGGGAACCAATCAGCCCCAGCATTTT. Encoded protein: CASSTRKGTNQPQHF.

The gene calls are TRBV15 and TRBJ2-5; no reliable D call. The CDR3 is made up of 14 amino acids. Trimming took 0 bases from V and 2 from J, leaving 7 bases between them. Germline V gene data show CDR1 as LNHNV and CDR2 as YYDKDF (reference sequence). The CDR3 region is CATSREDAQETQYF. CDR3 DNA: TGTGCCACCAGCAGAGAAGATGCACAAGAGACCCAGTACTTC.

This clonotype was picked up a small number of times. The chain uses TRBV5-6 and TRBJ1-4; no clear D. The germline gives CDR1 SGHDT, CDR2 YYEEEE. The CDR3 totals 14 residues. Between the trimmed V and J ends, which lost 0 bases and 8 bases, there was a span of 11 bases. DNA of the CDR3: TGTGCCAGCAGCTTGGGGGCAAGGAACGAAAAACTGTTTTTT. Its translation is CASSLGARNEKLFF.

In nucleotides, the CDR3 is TGTGCCAGCAGGGGCCGGGACAGGGTCGCGTCCGGTGGCTACACCTTC. It encodes CASRGRDRVASGGYTF. The rearrangement joins TRBV27 to TRBJ1-2, with TRBD1 matching over 9 bases. The CDR3 extends over 16 amino acids. CDR1 is MNHEY, CDR2 SMNVEV, per germline (reference sequence). Trimming took 6 bases from V and 7 from J; bases not matched to a gene: 15.

Comments on this clonotype: An end of the junction differs from the germline gene, which may be a read error. V gene TRBV7-9 combines with J gene TRBJ2-7, with D maybe TRBD1 (6 bases). Germline lookup yields CDR1 SEHNR and CDR2 FQNEAQ (reference sequence). The CDR3 totals 12 residues. Here the CDR3 DNA reads TGTGCCAGCAGCTCCACCGGGACAACTAGAAGCTTC. It translates to CASSSTGTTRSF.

By sample share, this clonotype is medium-sized. J is TRBJ2-5 and V is TRBV6-1; 8 nucleotides line up with TRBD2. This CDR3 is built from 15 residues. Losses at the gene ends were 3 bases for V and 1 base for J; bases not matched to a gene: 4. CDR1 is MNHNS and CDR2 is SASEGT in the germline V gene. CDR3 sequence: CASSDWAGGQETQYF. Here the CDR3 DNA reads TGTGCCAGCAGTGACTGGGCGGGGGGCCAAGAGACCCAGTACTTC.

The genes are TRBV11-1 and TRBJ2-1; the D gene is possibly TRBD1 (6 bases). Germline values: CDR1 SGHAT, CDR2 FQDESV (reference sequence). V lost 5 bases and J 7 bases, leaving 18 bases between the germline ends. This CDR3 has 15 residues. In DNA form, the CDR3 reads TGTGCCAGCAGCCCCCAAACCGGGACAAGGAATGAGCAGTTCTTC. Residues: CASSPQTGTRNEQFF.

This rearrangement joins TRBV7-9 to TRBJ2-1; TRBD2 matches 8 bases. The CDR3 loop spans 17 amino acids. The V gene's germline CDR1 is SEHNR and CDR2 FQNEAQ (reference sequence). V trimming: 3 bases; J trimming: 0 bases; junction bases outside the gene matches: 7. The CDR3 nucleotides read TGTGCCAGCAGCTTGGGTAGCGGGGCGAGCTCCTACAATGAGCAGTTCTTC. Its translation is CASSLGSGASSYNEQFF.

This chain connects TRBV6-6 to TRBJ2-5; D is perhaps TRBD1 or TRBD2 (5 bases each). V lost 2 bases to trimming and J lost 5 bases, with 18 bases between them. The CDR3 has 16 amino acids. Germline values: CDR1 MNHNY, CDR2 SVGAGI (reference sequence). The CDR3 loop reads CASSYGELGTSETQYF. The CDR3 bases are TGTGCCAGCAGTTACGGGGAACTTGGGACCTCTGAGACCCAGTACTTC.

This clonotype has just a few counts. The gene calls are TRBV4-3 and TRBJ2-7; D is uncertain. CDR1 LGHNA and CDR2 YSLEER come from the germline V gene. V was clipped by 0 bases and J by 1 base, with 10 bases between them. CDR3 length: 15 residues. CDR3 in amino acids: CASSQEPRRSYEQYF. CDR3 coding DNA: TGCGCCAGCAGCCAAGAACCCCGGAGATCCTACGAGCAGTACTTC.